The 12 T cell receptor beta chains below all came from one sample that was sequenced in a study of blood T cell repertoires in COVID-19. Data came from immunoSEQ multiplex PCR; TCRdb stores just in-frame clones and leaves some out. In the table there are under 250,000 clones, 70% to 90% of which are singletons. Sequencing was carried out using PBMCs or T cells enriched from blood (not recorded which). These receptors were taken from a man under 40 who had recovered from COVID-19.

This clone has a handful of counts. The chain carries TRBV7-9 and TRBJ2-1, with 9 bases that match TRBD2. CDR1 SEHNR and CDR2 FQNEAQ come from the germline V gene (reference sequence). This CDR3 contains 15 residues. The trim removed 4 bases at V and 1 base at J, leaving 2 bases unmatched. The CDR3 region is CASSSSGVSYNEQFF. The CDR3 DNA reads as TGTGCCAGCAGCTCTAGCGGGGTATCCTACAATGAGCAGTTCTTC.

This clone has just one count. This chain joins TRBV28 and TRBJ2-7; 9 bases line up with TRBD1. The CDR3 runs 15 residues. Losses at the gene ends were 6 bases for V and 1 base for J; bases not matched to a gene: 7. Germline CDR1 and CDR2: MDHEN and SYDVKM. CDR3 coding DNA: TGTGCCAGCAGAATATCCGGGACAGGGTCCTACGAGCAGTACTTC. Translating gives CASRISGTGSYEQYF.

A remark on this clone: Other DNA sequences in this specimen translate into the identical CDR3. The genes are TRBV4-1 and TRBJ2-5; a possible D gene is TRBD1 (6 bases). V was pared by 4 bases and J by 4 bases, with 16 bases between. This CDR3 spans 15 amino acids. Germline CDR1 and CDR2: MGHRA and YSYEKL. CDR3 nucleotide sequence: TGCGCCAGCAGCCCCGAGGGGCAGGGGCGAGAGACCCAGTACTTC. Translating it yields CASSPEGQGRETQYF.

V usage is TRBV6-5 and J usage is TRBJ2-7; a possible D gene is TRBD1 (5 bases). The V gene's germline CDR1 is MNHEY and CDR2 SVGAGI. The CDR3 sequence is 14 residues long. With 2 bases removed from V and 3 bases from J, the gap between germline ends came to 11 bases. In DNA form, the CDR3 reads TGTGCCAGCAGTTACCAGGACAAGGACTACGAGCAGTACTTC. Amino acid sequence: CASSYQDKDYEQYF.

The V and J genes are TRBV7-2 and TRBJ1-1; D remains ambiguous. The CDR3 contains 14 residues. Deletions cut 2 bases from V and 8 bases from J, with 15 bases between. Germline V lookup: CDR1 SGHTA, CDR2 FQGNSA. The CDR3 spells CASSLSPRETEAFF. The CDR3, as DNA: TGTGCCAGCAGCTTATCTCCGAGGGAGACCGAAGCTTTCTTT.

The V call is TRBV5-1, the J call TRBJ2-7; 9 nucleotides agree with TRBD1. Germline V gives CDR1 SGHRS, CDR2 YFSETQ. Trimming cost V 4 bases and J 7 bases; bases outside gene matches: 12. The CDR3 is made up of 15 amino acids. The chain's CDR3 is CASSPSGTGFGEQYF. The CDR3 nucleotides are TGCGCCAGCAGCCCGTCCGGGACAGGGTTCGGGGAGCAGTACTTC.

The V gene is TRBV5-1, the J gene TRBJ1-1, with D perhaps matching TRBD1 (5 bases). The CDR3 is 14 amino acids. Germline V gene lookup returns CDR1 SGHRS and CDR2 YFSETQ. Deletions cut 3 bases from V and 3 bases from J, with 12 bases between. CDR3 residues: CASSSAPGYTEAFF. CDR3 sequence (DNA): TGCGCCAGCAGCTCAGCTCCAGGGTACACTGAAGCTTTCTTT.

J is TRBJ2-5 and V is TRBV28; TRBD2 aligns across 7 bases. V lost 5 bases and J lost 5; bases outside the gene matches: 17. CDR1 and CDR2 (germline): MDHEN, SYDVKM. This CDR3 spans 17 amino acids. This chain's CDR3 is CASSPPRASGGRETQYF. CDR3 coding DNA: TGTGCCAGCAGTCCCCCGCGCGCTAGCGGAGGGAGGGAGACCCAGTACTTC.

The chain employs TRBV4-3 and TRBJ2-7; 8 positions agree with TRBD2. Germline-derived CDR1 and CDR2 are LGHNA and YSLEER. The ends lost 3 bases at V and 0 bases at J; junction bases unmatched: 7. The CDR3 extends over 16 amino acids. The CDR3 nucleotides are TGCGCCAGCAGCCAGGGGTGGCGGGGGGACTCCTACGAGCAGTACTTC. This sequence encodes CASSQGWRGDSYEQYF.

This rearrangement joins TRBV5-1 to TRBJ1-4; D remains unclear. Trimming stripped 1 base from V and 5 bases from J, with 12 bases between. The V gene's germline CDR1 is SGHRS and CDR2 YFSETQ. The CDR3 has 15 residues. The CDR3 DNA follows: TGCGCCAGCAGCTTGTGGCAGGCGAGCAATGAAAAACTGTTTTTT. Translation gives CASSLWQASNEKLFF.

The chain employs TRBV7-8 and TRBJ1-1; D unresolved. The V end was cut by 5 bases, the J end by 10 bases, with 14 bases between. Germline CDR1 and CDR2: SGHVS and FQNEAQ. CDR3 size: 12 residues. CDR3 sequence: CASSQTGSRAFF. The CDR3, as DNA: TGTGCCAGCAGCCAGACGGGGTCGAGAGCTTTCTTT.

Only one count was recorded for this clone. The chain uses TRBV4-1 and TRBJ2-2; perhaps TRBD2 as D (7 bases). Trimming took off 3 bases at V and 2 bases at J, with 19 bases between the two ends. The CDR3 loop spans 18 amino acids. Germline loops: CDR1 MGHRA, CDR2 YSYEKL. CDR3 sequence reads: CASSHALRGAANTGELFF. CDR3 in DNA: TGCGCCAGCAGCCACGCCCTCCGGGGGGCGGCTAACACCGGGGAGCTGTTTTTT.